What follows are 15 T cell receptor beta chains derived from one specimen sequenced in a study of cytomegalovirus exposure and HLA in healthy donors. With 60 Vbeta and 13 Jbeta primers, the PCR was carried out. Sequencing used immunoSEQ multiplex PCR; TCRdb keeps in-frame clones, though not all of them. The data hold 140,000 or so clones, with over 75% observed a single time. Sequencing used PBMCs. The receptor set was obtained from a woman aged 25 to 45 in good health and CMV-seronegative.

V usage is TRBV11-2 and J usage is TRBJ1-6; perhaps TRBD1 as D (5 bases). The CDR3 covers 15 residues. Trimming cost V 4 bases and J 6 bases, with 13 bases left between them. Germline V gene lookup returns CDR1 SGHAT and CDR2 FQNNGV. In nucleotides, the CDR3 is TGTGCCAGCAGCTCGGACCAGGGATCTAATTCACCCCTCCACTTT. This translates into CASSSDQGSNSPLHF.

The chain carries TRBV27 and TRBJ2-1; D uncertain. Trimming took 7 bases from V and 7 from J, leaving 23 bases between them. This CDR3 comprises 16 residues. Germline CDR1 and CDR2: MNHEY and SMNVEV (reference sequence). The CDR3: CASTGSSSVSENEQFF. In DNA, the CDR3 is TGTGCCAGCACGGGTAGTAGCTCCGTCTCGGAAAATGAGCAGTTCTTC.

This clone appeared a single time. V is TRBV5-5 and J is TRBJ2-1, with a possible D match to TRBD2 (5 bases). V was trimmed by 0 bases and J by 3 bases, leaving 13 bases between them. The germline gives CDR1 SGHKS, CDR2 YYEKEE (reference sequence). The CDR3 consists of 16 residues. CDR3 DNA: TGTGCCAGCAGCTTGGCCGAGGGAACTATCTACAATGAGCAGTTCTTC. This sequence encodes CASSLAEGTIYNEQFF.

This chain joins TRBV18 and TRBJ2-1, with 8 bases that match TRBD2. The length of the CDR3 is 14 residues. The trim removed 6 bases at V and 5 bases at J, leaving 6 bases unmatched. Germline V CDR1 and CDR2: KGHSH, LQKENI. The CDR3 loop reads CASSPGGADNEQFF. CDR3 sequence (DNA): TGTGCCAGCTCCCCCGGGGGGGCGGACAATGAGCAGTTCTTC.

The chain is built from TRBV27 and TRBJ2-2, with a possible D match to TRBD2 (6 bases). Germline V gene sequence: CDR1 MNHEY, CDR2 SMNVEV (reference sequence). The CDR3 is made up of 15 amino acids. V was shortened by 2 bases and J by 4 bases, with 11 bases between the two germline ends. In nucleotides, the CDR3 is TGTGCCAGCAGTTTAAAAGTGCGGGGCACCGGGGAGCTGTTTTTT. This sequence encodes CASSLKVRGTGELFF.

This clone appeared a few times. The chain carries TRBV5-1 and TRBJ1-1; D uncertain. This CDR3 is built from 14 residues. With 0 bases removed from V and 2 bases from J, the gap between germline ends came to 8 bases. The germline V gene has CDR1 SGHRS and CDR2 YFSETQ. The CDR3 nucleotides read TGCGCCAGCAGCTTGGGACACCGAAACACTGAAGCTTTCTTT. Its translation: CASSLGHRNTEAFF.

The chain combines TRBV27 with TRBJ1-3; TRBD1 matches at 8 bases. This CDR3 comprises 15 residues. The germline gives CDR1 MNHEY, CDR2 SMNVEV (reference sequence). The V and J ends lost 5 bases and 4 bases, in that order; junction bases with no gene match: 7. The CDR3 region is CASSIRQGSGNTIYF. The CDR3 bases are TGTGCCAGCAGTATAAGACAGGGGTCGGGAAACACCATATATTTT.

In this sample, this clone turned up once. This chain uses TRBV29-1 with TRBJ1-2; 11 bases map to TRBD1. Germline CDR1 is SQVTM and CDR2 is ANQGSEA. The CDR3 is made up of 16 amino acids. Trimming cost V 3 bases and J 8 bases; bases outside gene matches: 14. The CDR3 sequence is CSVEKGQGAVLQGYTF. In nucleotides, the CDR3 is TGCAGCGTTGAGAAAGGACAGGGGGCGGTTCTACAAGGCTACACCTTC.

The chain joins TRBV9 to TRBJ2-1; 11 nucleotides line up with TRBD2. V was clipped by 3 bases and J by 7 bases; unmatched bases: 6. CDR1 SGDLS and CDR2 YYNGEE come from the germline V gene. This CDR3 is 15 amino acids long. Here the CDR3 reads CASSETSGSANEQFF. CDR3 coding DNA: TGTGCCAGCAGCGAAACTAGCGGGAGCGCGAATGAGCAGTTCTTC. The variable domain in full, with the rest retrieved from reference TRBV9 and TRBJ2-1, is DSGVTQTPKHLITATGQRVTLRCSPRSGDLSVYWYQQSLDQGLQFLIQYYNGEERAKGNILERFSAQQFPDLHSELNLSSLELGDSALYFCASSETSGSANEQFFGPGTRLTVL.

The CDR3 loop is CASSLGQANTEAFF. CDR3 nucleotide sequence: TGTGCCAGCAGCCTGGGACAGGCTAACACTGAAGCTTTCTTT. The chain has TRBV5-4 and TRBJ1-1; 8 bases fit TRBD1. The CDR3 is 14 amino acids. Unmatched junction bases numbered 4, after V lost 4 bases and J lost 2 bases. CDR1 SGHNT and CDR2 YYREEE come from the germline V gene (reference sequence). Variable domain in full (rest from reference TRBV5-4 and TRBJ1-1): ETGVTQSPTHLIKTRGQQVTLRCSSQSGHNTVSWYQQALGQGPQFIFQYYREEENGRGNFPPRFSGLQFPNYSSELNVNALELDDSALYLCASSLGQANTEAFFGQGTRLTVV.

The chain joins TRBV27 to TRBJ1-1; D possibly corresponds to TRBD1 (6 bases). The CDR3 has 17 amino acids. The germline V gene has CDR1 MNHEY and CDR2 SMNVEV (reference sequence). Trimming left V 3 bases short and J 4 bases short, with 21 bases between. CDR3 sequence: CASSLEGRGGKGTEAFF. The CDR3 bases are TGTGCCAGCAGTTTGGAGGGGCGGGGGGGCAAGGGCACTGAAGCTTTCTTT.

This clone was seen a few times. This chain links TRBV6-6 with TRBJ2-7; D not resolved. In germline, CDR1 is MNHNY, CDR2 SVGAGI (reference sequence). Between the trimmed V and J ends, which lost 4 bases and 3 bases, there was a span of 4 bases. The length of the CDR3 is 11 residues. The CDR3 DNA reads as TGTGCCAGCAGTTCCATCTACGAGCAGTACTTC. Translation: CASSSIYEQYF.

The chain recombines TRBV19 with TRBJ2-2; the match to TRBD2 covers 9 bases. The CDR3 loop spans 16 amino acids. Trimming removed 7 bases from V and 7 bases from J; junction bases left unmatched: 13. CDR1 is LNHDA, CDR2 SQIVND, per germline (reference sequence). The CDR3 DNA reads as TGTGCCAGTACGACTGGCGGGAGGGGAGTCCTCGGGGAGCTGTTTTTT. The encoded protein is CASTTGGRGVLGELFF.

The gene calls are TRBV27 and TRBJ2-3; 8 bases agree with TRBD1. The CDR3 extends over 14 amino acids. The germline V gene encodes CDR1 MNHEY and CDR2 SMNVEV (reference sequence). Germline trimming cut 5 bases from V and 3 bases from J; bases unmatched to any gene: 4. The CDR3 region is CASSITGGTDTQYF. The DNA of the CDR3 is TGTGCCAGCAGTATAACAGGGGGAACAGATACGCAGTATTTT.

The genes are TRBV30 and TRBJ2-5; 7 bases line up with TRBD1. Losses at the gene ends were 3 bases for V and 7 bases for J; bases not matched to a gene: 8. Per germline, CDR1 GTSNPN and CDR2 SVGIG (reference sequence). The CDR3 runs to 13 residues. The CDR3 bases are TGTGCCTGGAGGACAGGGACCCGGGGGACCCAGTACTTC. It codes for CAWRTGTRGTQYF. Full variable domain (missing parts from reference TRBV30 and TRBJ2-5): SQTIHQWPATLVQPVGSPLSLECTVEGTSNPNLYWYRQAAGRGLQLLFYSVGIGQISSEVPQNLSASRPQDRQFILSSKKLLLSDSGFYLCAWRTGTRGTQYFGPGTRLLVL.